These 23 T cell receptor beta chains originate from one sample sequenced in a study of cytomegalovirus exposure and HLA in healthy donors. Researchers ran the PCR with 60 Vbeta and 13 Jbeta primers. Using immunoSEQ multiplex PCR, the repertoire was profiled, and TCRdb retains in-frame clones only, with some absent. The sample includes tens of thousands of clones, about 70% of them seen just once. Sequencing was carried out using PBMCs. The receptors stem from a woman between 25 and 40 years old in good health and CMV-seronegative.

The chain couples TRBV7-6 to TRBJ1-5, with 8 bases matching TRBD1. Germline CDR1 is SGHVS and CDR2 is FNYEAQ. The ends lost 5 bases at V and 8 bases at J; junction bases unmatched: 11. CDR3 length: 15 amino acids. Here the CDR3 DNA reads TGTGCCAGCAGCCCCTGGACAGGGAGAAGTGAGCCCCAGCATTTT. It translates to CASSPWTGRSEPQHF.

The chain couples TRBV2 to TRBJ1-1, with 9 bases matching TRBD1. Looked up from germline, CDR1 is SNHLY and CDR2 is FYNNEI. The CDR3 has 13 amino acids. Trimming at V came to 4 bases and at J to 7 bases, leaving 4 bases not matched to a gene. The CDR3 region is CASSADRGVEAFF. The CDR3 region has the DNA TGTGCCAGCAGTGCTGACAGGGGGGTTGAAGCTTTCTTT.

The genes are TRBV27 and TRBJ2-2; 9 nucleotides match TRBD1. V shed 1 base and J 6 bases; nucleotides not matched to a gene: 3. Looked up from germline, CDR1 is MNHEY and CDR2 is SMNVEV (reference sequence). CDR3 size: 15 residues. The CDR3 region has the DNA TGTGCCAGCAGTTTATGCACAGGGGGCTCCGGGGAGCTGTTTTTT. This codes for CASSLCTGGSGELFF.

The chain has TRBV2 and TRBJ1-5; D gene ambiguous. This CDR3 has 13 residues. With 5 bases removed from V and 2 bases from J, the gap between germline ends came to 7 bases. CDR1 and CDR2 (germline): SNHLY, FYNNEI. As DNA, the CDR3 is TGTGCCAGCAGTTCCGAGGGCAATCAGCCCCAGCATTTT. Translated: CASSSEGNQPQHF.

This clone was observed a handful of times. The CDR3: CASSLSFAEYEQYF. In DNA, the CDR3 is TGTGCCAGCAGCTTAAGTTTCGCCGAGTACGAGCAGTACTTC. The chain couples TRBV7-2 to TRBJ2-7, with no clear D. This CDR3 has 14 amino acids. The germline V and J ends were trimmed by 2 bases and 4 bases, with 12 bases remaining between them. CDR1 SGHTA and CDR2 FQGNSA come from the germline V gene.

CDR3 in amino acids: CSVERGGQVYGYTF. DNA of the CDR3: TGCAGCGTTGAAAGAGGGGGTCAGGTCTATGGCTACACCTTC. The chain employs TRBV29-1 and TRBJ1-2, with D perhaps matching TRBD1 (6 bases). Trimming cost V 2 bases and J 4 bases, with 14 bases left between them. Germline V gives CDR1 SQVTM, CDR2 ANQGSEA. The CDR3 spans 14 residues.

As for this clone: The junction departs from the called germline gene at one end, perhaps through a read error. The chain joins TRBV2 to TRBJ1-4, with 9 bases fitting TRBD1. The germline CDR1 and CDR2 sequences are SNHLY and FYNNEI. The CDR3 has 14 amino acids. The CDR3 loop reads CASSEKGGGDREIF. The CDR3 DNA is TGTGCCAGCAGTGAAAAGGGAGGAGGGGACAGGGAGATTTTT.

This clone has a handful of counts. The J gene is TRBJ1-1, the V gene TRBV7-9; D is undetermined. CDR1 is SEHNR and CDR2 is FQNEAQ in the germline V gene (reference sequence). Trimming cost V 1 base and J 1 base, with 10 bases left between them. The CDR3 runs 15 residues. In nucleotides, the CDR3 is TGTGCCAGCAGCTTAGTTGCGCCCCCGAACACTGAAGCTTTCTTT. Encoded protein: CASSLVAPPNTEAFF.

The chain employs TRBV5-6 and TRBJ2-6; D might be TRBD2 (6 bases). The CDR3 has 16 amino acids. CDR1 SGHDT and CDR2 YYEEEE come from the germline V gene. Trimming pared 1 base from V and 1 base from J, leaving 9 bases between. The CDR3 DNA reads TGTGCCAGCAGCTTGCGGGCGGGGTCTGGGGCCAACGTCCTGACTTTC. It codes for CASSLRAGSGANVLTF.

The chain has TRBV2 and TRBJ2-7; maybe TRBD2 (6 bases). Between the trimmed V and J ends, which lost 2 bases and 9 bases, there was a span of 8 bases. Germline CDR1 and CDR2: SNHLY and FYNNEI. The CDR3 is 11 residues long. CDR3 in amino acids: CASSEQRAQYF. In nucleotides, the CDR3 is TGTGCCAGCAGTGAACAGCGGGCGCAGTACTTC. The entire variable domain, with the rest obtained from reference TRBV2 and TRBJ2-7, is as follows: EPEVTQTPSHQVTQMGQEVILRCVPISNHLYFYWYRQILGQKVEFLVSFYNNEISEKSEIFDDQFSVERPDGSNFTLKIRSTKLEDSAMYFCASSEQRAQYFGPGTRLTVT.

The genes are TRBV10-1 and TRBJ1-5; D is possibly TRBD1 (6 bases). The CDR3 extends over 15 amino acids. In germline, CDR1 is WNHNN, CDR2 SYGVQD (reference sequence). Trimming removed 11 bases at V and 0 bases at J, with 17 bases between. The CDR3 protein is CAPRPGHYSNQPQHF. CDR3 DNA sequence: TGCGCCCCCCGACCGGGACACTATAGCAATCAGCCCCAGCATTTT.

This clone has only a few counts. The rearrangement joins TRBV27 to TRBJ2-7, with 10 bases that match TRBD1. The CDR3 totals 14 residues. V gave up 6 bases and J gave up 6 bases; unmatched junction bases: 8. CDR1 and CDR2 from the germline V gene are MNHEY and SMNVEV (reference sequence). In DNA, the CDR3 is TGTGCCAGCAGCTGGGGGACAGGGGTTGCCGAGCAGTACTTC. Translation: CASSWGTGVAEQYF.

The CDR3 is CASIKPGGITYEQYF. In DNA form, the CDR3 reads TGTGCCAGCATCAAACCAGGGGGCATAACCTACGAGCAGTACTTC. The chain recombines TRBV28 with TRBJ2-7, with 8 bases aligning to TRBD1. CDR3 length equals 15 residues. The V gene's germline CDR1 is MDHEN and CDR2 SYDVKM. J was trimmed by 2 bases and V by 7 bases; bases with no gene match: 10.

The V call is TRBV6-6, the J call TRBJ2-3; tentatively, D is TRBD1 (5 bases). Trimming cost V 6 bases and J 6 bases, with 16 bases left between them. Germline V gene lookup returns CDR1 MNHNY and CDR2 SVGAGI (reference sequence). The CDR3 is made up of 14 amino acids. The CDR3 DNA is TGTGCCAGCAGGCTATCTCAGGGTTGGGATACGCAGTATTTT. It specifies CASRLSQGWDTQYF.

The chain combines TRBV9 with TRBJ1-1; D is ambiguous. Germline lookup yields CDR1 SGDLS and CDR2 YYNGEE. The ends were cut back, 5 bases at V and 4 bases at J, with 15 bases in the middle. The CDR3 covers 14 residues. DNA of the CDR3: TGTGCCAGCAGTCGCCCGGGGATGGGCACTGAAGCTTTCTTT. It translates to CASSRPGMGTEAFF.

This clone was observed a handful of times. The rearrangement joins TRBV11-1 to TRBJ1-6, with TRBD1 matching 7 bases. CDR1 and CDR2 from the germline V gene are SGHAT and FQDESV (reference sequence). The CDR3 contains 15 residues. V was clipped by 4 bases and J by 6 bases; unmatched bases: 6. The chain's CDR3 is CASSSRQGGNSPLHF. The CDR3 coding sequence is TGTGCCAGCAGCTCCCGACAGGGTGGTAATTCACCCCTCCACTTT.

The chain links TRBV7-3 to TRBJ2-2; TRBD1 matches at 7 bases. V lost 5 bases and J lost 7; bases outside the gene matches: 10. Per the germline V gene, CDR1 is SGHTA and CDR2 is FQGTGA. The CDR3 contains 15 residues. The CDR3 reads CASSRWDSRDGELFF. Here the CDR3 DNA reads TGTGCCAGCAGCCGCTGGGACAGTAGAGACGGGGAGCTGTTTTTT.

V gene TRBV7-2 combines with J gene TRBJ1-6, with 12 bases fitting TRBD1. The CDR3 covers 17 residues. Germline trimming cut 1 base from V and 5 bases from J; bases unmatched to any gene: 3. CDR1 is SGHTA, CDR2 FQGNSA, per germline. CDR3 loop: CASSLGDRGPNNSPLHF. For the CDR3, the DNA is TGTGCCAGCAGCTTAGGGGACAGGGGGCCCAATAATTCACCCCTCCACTTT.

The chain couples TRBV11-2 to TRBJ2-2; D is perhaps TRBD2 (7 bases). This CDR3 has 16 residues. Germline V gene data show CDR1 as SGHAT and CDR2 as FQNNGV. Trimming removed 0 bases from V and 4 bases from J, with 12 bases in between. The CDR3 sequence is CASSLERGQGTGELFF. CDR3 DNA sequence: TGTGCCAGCAGCTTAGAGCGGGGGCAGGGCACCGGGGAGCTGTTTTTT. Full variable domain (rest looked up from reference TRBV11-2 and TRBJ2-2): EAGVAQSPRYKIIEKRQSVAFWCNPISGHATLYWYQQILGQGPKLLIQFQNNGVVDDSQLPKDRFSAERLKGVDSTLKIQPAKLEDSAVYLCASSLERGQGTGELFFGEGSRLTVL.

The chain recombines TRBV28 with TRBJ1-1, with 10 bases fitting TRBD1. The germline V gene has CDR1 MDHEN and CDR2 SYDVKM. The CDR3 consists of 15 residues. With V trimmed by 4 bases and J by 5 bases, 7 bases remained unmatched. The DNA for the CDR3 is TGTGCCAGCAGTTCGGGGGGACAGGGGCGAACTGAAGCTTTCTTT. Protein product: CASSSGGQGRTEAFF.

The chain uses TRBV5-1 and TRBJ1-1; 7 positions agree with TRBD1. The V gene's germline CDR1 is SGHRS and CDR2 YFSETQ. This CDR3 region has 16 residues. J was trimmed by 1 base and V by 0 bases; bases with no gene match: 6. CDR3 DNA: TGCGCCAGCAGCTTGGTAACCGGGACAGCGAACACTGAAGCTTTCTTT. Amino acid sequence: CASSLVTGTANTEAFF.

This clone was detected a few times. The V gene is TRBV2, the J gene TRBJ1-6; the D gene is possibly TRBD1 (6 bases). Germline V gene data show CDR1 as SNHLY and CDR2 as FYNNEI. With 8 bases removed from V and 7 bases from J, the gap between germline ends came to 15 bases. The CDR3 sequence is 14 residues long. The CDR3: CASVTDGQNSPLHF. CDR3 sequence (DNA): TGTGCCAGCGTCACGGACGGACAGAATTCACCCCTCCACTTT.

V and J are TRBV30 and TRBJ2-4; TRBD1 matches at 8 bases. Germline values: CDR1 GTSNPN, CDR2 SVGIG (reference sequence). This CDR3 region has 11 residues. V gave up 7 bases and J gave up 6 bases; unmatched junction bases: 2. DNA of the CDR3: TGTGCCTTTGGACAGGGAAACATTCAGTACTTC. It yields the protein CAFGQGNIQYF.